Sequencing of this TCR beta chain was carried out in a study of cytomegalovirus exposure and HLA in healthy donors. Findings and caveats of the study: Donors belonging to an Asian-associated ancestry cluster reportedly showed fewer N-insertions in productive TCRs than the 666-donor mean, according to what a later analysis found. In a later analysis, TCR beta V- and J-gene trimming showed a link to a missense DCLRE1C variant.

Germline CDR1 SGHRS, CDR2 YFSETQ. With 5 bases clipped from V and 1 base from J, the junction kept 10 bases outside the gene matches. The CDR3 loop spans 19 amino acids. Primers included in the PCR were 60 Vbeta and 13 Jbeta primers. The data were produced by immunoSEQ multiplex PCR, yet TCRdb's version contains in-frame clones alone and is incomplete. The sample contains about 98,000 clones, about 83% of which appear only once. Worth noting for this clone: The target antigen is unknown.

The rearrangement joins TRBV5-1 to TRBJ2-6, with 12 nucleotides matching TRBD1. Sample: PBMCs. The source of this sequence is a man aged 55 to 70 in good health and CMV-seropositive. CDR3 sequence (DNA): TGCGCCAGCAGACTCGTCCCGGGACAGGGGGCTTCTGGGGCCAACGTCCTGACTTTC. Translating it yields CASRLVPGQGASGANVLTF.